These 30 T cell receptor beta chains originate from one sample sequenced in a study of post-analysis software for immune sequencing data. Built from TCR beta cDNA, the libraries had unique molecular identifiers in them. TCRdb re-derived calls from the PCR reads in MiXCR, one entry per CDR3 protein. The table lists hundreds of thousands of distinct CDR3 sequences, approximately 39% of them singletons, with 6% to 9% in the top ten. These TCRs are of unknown antigen specificity. Regarding the study as a whole: About five TRBV segments (TRBV5-6, TRBV5-1 and TRBV20-1 among them) occurred more frequently in patients than in controls.

The sequenced material came from blood. These TCRs come from a girl aged 2-10 years with multiple sclerosis.

There are a few counts of this clonotype. The chain uses TRBV27 and TRBJ2-1; D possibly uses TRBD1 or TRBD2 (6 bases each). Trimming removed 2 bases at V and 1 base at J, with 9 bases between. The length of the CDR3 is 15 residues. Germline lookup yields CDR1 MNHEY and CDR2 SMNVEV (reference sequence). The CDR3 spells CASSLGGTSYNEQFF. CDR3 bases: TGTGCCAGCAGTTTAGGGGGGACATCCTACAATGAGCAGTTCTTC.

The chain joins TRBV12-5 to TRBJ1-1; a weak D match, TRBD1 (5 bases). The germline V gene has CDR1 LGHNT and CDR2 FRNRAP. Trimming left V 7 bases short and J 5 bases short, with 14 bases between. This CDR3 has 13 amino acids. The CDR3 loop is CASAWGGVTEAFF. The CDR3 coding sequence is TGTGCTAGTGCCTGGGGAGGGGTAACTGAAGCTTTCTTT.

The rearrangement uses TRBV6-2 or TRBV6-3 and TRBJ2-7; D not certain. The V gene lost 5 bases and the J gene lost 9 bases, with 14 bases spanning the gap. The CDR3 has 12 amino acids. Germline CDR1 is MNHEY and CDR2 is SVGEGT. CDR3 coding DNA: TGTGCCAGCAGTCCAACAGCGCGAGGGCAGTACTTC. Its protein product is CASSPTARGQYF.

This chain connects TRBV2 to TRBJ1-1, with unresolved D. Trimming removed 4 bases from V and 3 bases from J, with 9 bases in between. The CDR3 runs 13 residues. The V gene's germline CDR1 is SNHLY and CDR2 FYNNEI. CDR3 in DNA: TGTGCCAGCAGTGGAGCGGTGGACACTGAAGCTTTCTTT. Translating gives CASSGAVDTEAFF. Using reference TRBV2 and TRBJ1-1 for the parts outside the CDR3, the full variable domain is EPEVTQTPSHQVTQMGQEVILRCVPISNHLYFYWYRQILGQKVEFLVSFYNNEISEKSEIFDDQFSVERPDGSNFTLKIRSTKLEDSAMYFCASSGAVDTEAFFGQGTRLTVV.

This clonotype was seen repeatedly, ten times or more. The chain links TRBV7-9 to TRBJ2-7, with D unclear. The CDR3 is made up of 14 amino acids. Germline V gives CDR1 SEHNR, CDR2 FQNEAQ (reference sequence). V lost 1 base and J lost 0, with 7 bases in between. CDR3 sequence reads: CASSLGQNSYEQYF. CDR3 DNA: TGTGCCAGCAGCTTAGGGCAGAACTCCTACGAGCAGTACTTC.

This clonotype was seen a few times. The V call is TRBV28, the J call TRBJ2-5; TRBD1 matches 8 bases. The V gene's germline CDR1 is MDHEN and CDR2 SYDVKM. V dropped 5 bases and J dropped 5; count of bases not matched to a gene: 13. The CDR3 is 16 amino acids. The DNA of the CDR3 is TGTGCCAGCAGTGCCCTGGTGATCAGGGGGCGTGAGACCCAGTACTTC. This codes for CASSALVIRGRETQYF.

This clonotype was detected ten times or more. An end of the junction differs from the germline gene, which may be a read error. The chain links TRBV4-3 to TRBJ2-1, with D unclear. The CDR3 contains 15 residues. In germline, CDR1 is LGHNA, CDR2 YSLEER. The CDR3 DNA is TGTGCCAGCAGCCAAGATGGAAGCTCCTACAATGAGCAGTTCTTC. Amino acid sequence: CASSQDGSSYNEQFF.

The rearrangement uses TRBV9 and TRBJ2-7; 8 nucleotides line up with TRBD2. The CDR3 is made up of 15 amino acids. V was clipped by 2 bases and J by 0 bases; unmatched bases: 4. Germline-derived CDR1 and CDR2 are SGDLS and YYNGEE. CDR3 region: CASSVRSGSSYEQYF. The CDR3 DNA is TGTGCCAGCAGCGTTCGAAGCGGGAGCTCCTACGAGCAGTACTTC.

This clonotype was seen a few times. V usage is TRBV29-1 and J usage is TRBJ2-7; TRBD1 agrees at 7 bases. Looked up from germline, CDR1 is SQVTM and CDR2 is ANQGSEA. This CDR3 has 14 amino acids. The ends lost 3 bases at V and 4 bases at J; junction bases unmatched: 9. CDR3 DNA sequence: TGCAGCGTTGACAAGACAGGGCTAGGGTACGAGCAGTACTTC. Its translation is CSVDKTGLGYEQYF.

The rearrangement links TRBV6-1 to TRBJ2-5, with 8 bases fitting TRBD1. This CDR3 is built from 16 residues. Trimming at V came to 4 bases and at J to 4 bases, leaving 11 bases not matched to a gene. Germline lookup yields CDR1 MNHNS and CDR2 SASEGT. The CDR3 loop reads CASSGPVAGGAETQYF. The CDR3 DNA reads TGTGCCAGCAGTGGCCCAGTGGCAGGGGGCGCAGAGACCCAGTACTTC.

This clonotype was seen a few times. The rearrangement links TRBV6-6 to TRBJ2-5; 7 positions agree with TRBD2. The length of the CDR3 is 15 residues. CDR1 and CDR2 from the germline V gene are MNHNY and SVGAGI (reference sequence). With 0 bases clipped from V and 3 bases from J, the junction kept 4 bases outside the gene matches. The CDR3 sequence is CASSYSGLAEETQYF. Here the CDR3 DNA reads TGTGCCAGCAGTTACTCGGGGCTAGCGGAAGAGACCCAGTACTTC.

The chain uses TRBV7-9 and TRBJ2-5, with a tentative D call TRBD1 (5 bases). This CDR3 spans 13 amino acids. V lost 1 base to trimming and J lost 9 bases, with 12 bases between them. CDR1 is SEHNR, CDR2 FQNEAQ, per germline (reference sequence). The CDR3 reads CASSLGQSTAQYF. CDR3 DNA: TGTGCCAGCAGCTTAGGACAGTCTACGGCCCAGTACTTC.

J is TRBJ2-3 and V is TRBV6-2 or TRBV6-3; the D is unclear. The V gene lost 6 bases and the J gene lost 9 bases, with 13 bases spanning the gap. The CDR3 extends over 12 amino acids. Germline V CDR1 and CDR2: MNHEY, SVGEGT. CDR3 amino acids: CASRDPVDTQYF. The CDR3, as DNA: TGTGCCAGCAGAGATCCTGTGGACACGCAGTATTTT.

The chain couples TRBV7-9 to TRBJ2-5, with 7 bases identical to TRBD2. The J call may be incorrect, as the DNA end agrees better with TRBJ2-7. This CDR3 region has 15 residues. Germline V gene data show CDR1 as SEHNR and CDR2 as FQNEAQ (reference sequence). CDR3 in DNA: TGTGCCAGCAGCTTAGGACTAGCCGTCAACTACGAGCAGTACTTC. As protein: CASSLGLAVNYEQYF.

Concerning this clonotype itself: Compared with germline, one end of the junction differs, possibly owing to a read error. This chain links TRBV7-9 with TRBJ1-6, with D maybe TRBD1 (5 bases). CDR1 SEHNR and CDR2 FQNEAQ come from the germline V gene (reference sequence). CDR3 size: 14 residues. CDR3 in amino acids: CASSRLGANSPLHF. For the CDR3, the DNA is TGCGCCAGCAGCCGACTAGGGGCTAATTCACCCCTCCACTTT. Using reference TRBV7-9 and TRBJ1-6 for the parts outside the CDR3, the full variable domain is DTGVSQNPRHKITKRGQNVTFRCDPISEHNRLYWYRQTLGQGPEFLTYFQNEAQLEKSRLLSDRFSAERPKGSFSTLEIQRTEQGDSAMYLCASSRLGANSPLHFGNGTRLTVT.

V gene TRBV5-1 combines with J gene TRBJ2-2, with 10 nucleotides matching TRBD2. The junction had 10 bases not matched to a gene; V was cut back by 6 bases and J by 8 bases. Per the germline V gene, CDR1 is SGHRS and CDR2 is YFSETQ. This CDR3 has 15 amino acids. CDR3: CASMEASGSHGELFF. As DNA, the CDR3 is TGCGCCAGCATGGAGGCTAGCGGGAGTCATGGGGAGCTGTTTTTT.

The chain carries TRBV9 and TRBJ2-3; TRBD1 aligns across 11 bases. This CDR3 contains 14 residues. The trim removed 2 bases at V and 6 bases at J, leaving 2 bases unmatched. The germline CDR1 and CDR2 sequences are SGDLS and YYNGEE. CDR3 loop: CASSVGQGDDTQYF. The DNA of the CDR3 is TGTGCCAGCAGCGTGGGACAGGGGGACGATACGCAGTATTTT.

In this sample, this clonotype turned up a few times. This chain uses TRBV7-9 with TRBJ2-5; D possibly corresponds to TRBD2 (5 bases). The CDR3 consists of 13 residues. V was trimmed by 4 bases and J by 1 base, leaving 7 bases between them. CDR1 is SEHNR, CDR2 FQNEAQ, per germline (reference sequence). The CDR3 DNA follows: TGTGCCAGCAGCTCGGGAATCCAAGAGACCCAGTACTTC. Translating it yields CASSSGIQETQYF.

The DNA for the CDR3 is TGTGCCAGCAGTCGTAGTGGGAGGTTGGATGAGCAGTTCTTC. It yields the protein CASSRSGRLDEQFF. This rearrangement joins TRBV2 to TRBJ2-1; the D gene is possibly TRBD2 (6 bases). The CDR3 sequence is 14 residues long. Germline assignment: CDR1 SNHLY and CDR2 FYNNEI. V lost 5 bases and J lost 8, with 16 bases in between.

This clonotype has a handful of counts. The chain has TRBV20-1 and TRBJ2-5; 8 positions match TRBD2. The germline CDR1 and CDR2 sequences are DFQATT and SNEGSKA (reference sequence). Trimming at V came to 0 bases and at J to 6 bases, leaving 9 bases not matched to a gene. The CDR3 runs 15 residues. The CDR3 loop reads CSARDVGGALKTQYF. The CDR3 DNA is TGCAGTGCTAGAGATGTCGGGGGGGCCCTGAAGACCCAGTACTTC.

The rearrangement joins TRBV13 to TRBJ2-1, with 13 positions matching TRBD2. Germline CDR1 is PRHDT and CDR2 is FYEKMQ (reference sequence). V shed 5 bases, J shed 5 bases, and the junction held 12 bases outside the gene matches. The CDR3 spans 18 residues. CDR3 loop: CASSTRTSGSWENNEQFF. The DNA of the CDR3 is TGTGCCAGCAGCACCCGGACTAGCGGGAGTTGGGAAAACAATGAGCAGTTCTTC.

This chain's CDR3 is CASSLGLNIYNEQFF. In nucleotides, the CDR3 is TGCGCCAGCAGCTTGGGGCTAAACATCTACAATGAGCAGTTCTTC. This chain connects TRBV5-1 to TRBJ2-1; D not resolved. Trimming shortened V by 0 bases and J by 3 bases, and 10 bases separated the two germline ends. Germline loops: CDR1 SGHRS, CDR2 YFSETQ. CDR3 length: 15 residues.

This clonotype was counted a few times. The V gene is TRBV3-1, the J gene TRBJ1-5; D remains unclear. This CDR3 comprises 14 residues. The V end lost 1 base, the J end lost 0 bases, and 4 bases lay between the germline ends. CDR1 is LGHDT and CDR2 is YNNKEL in the germline V gene (reference sequence). Here the CDR3 reads CASSQVSSNQPQHF. The CDR3 nucleotides are TGTGCCAGCAGCCAAGTCAGTAGCAATCAGCCCCAGCATTTT.

This chain connects TRBV4-1 to TRBJ1-6; possible D gene TRBD1, 5 bases. The CDR3 extends over 17 amino acids. The germline CDR1 and CDR2 sequences are MGHRA and YSYEKL. Deletions cut 1 base from V and 4 bases from J, with 14 bases between. CDR3 amino acids: CASSQVQGVPYNSPLHF. In DNA, the CDR3 is TGCGCCAGCAGCCAAGTGCAAGGGGTACCATATAATTCACCCCTCCACTTT.

The chain employs TRBV7-9 and TRBJ1-2; the D is unclear. This CDR3 contains 13 residues. CDR1 is SEHNR, CDR2 FQNEAQ, per germline (reference sequence). Deletions cut 1 base from V and 6 bases from J, with 9 bases between. The CDR3 DNA is TGTGCCAGCAGCTTAGAACCCCTCCATGGCTACACCTTC. Protein: CASSLEPLHGYTF.

The table lists this clonotype with a few counts. This sequence joins TRBV11-2 and TRBJ2-5; D is uncertain. This CDR3 has 15 residues. The germline V gene has CDR1 SGHAT and CDR2 FQNNGV. V was cut by 4 bases and J by 2 bases, with 14 bases left in between. The CDR3 loop reads CASSYAWAKQETQYF. As DNA, the CDR3 is TGTGCCAGCAGCTATGCGTGGGCAAAGCAAGAGACCCAGTACTTC.

The rearrangement uses TRBV7-6 and TRBJ1-5; D not resolved. CDR1 and CDR2 from the germline V gene are SGHVS and FNYEAQ. Deletions cut 2 bases from V and 7 bases from J, with 12 bases between. The CDR3 contains 14 residues. CDR3 bases: TGTGCCAGCAGCTTAATGCAGGAAACACAGCCCCAGCATTTT. Amino acids: CASSLMQETQPQHF.

Only a few counts were recorded for this clonotype. The rearrangement joins TRBV6-6 to TRBJ2-5, with 11 bases matching TRBD2. The CDR3 is 14 residues long. Germline trimming cut 6 bases from V and 3 bases from J; bases unmatched to any gene: 3. In germline, CDR1 is MNHNY, CDR2 SVGAGI (reference sequence). CDR3 nucleotides: TGTGCCAGCAGCGAACTAGCGGGAGAAGAGACCCAGTACTTC. Translated, it gives CASSELAGEETQYF.

The chain links TRBV10-3 to TRBJ1-1; perhaps TRBD1 as D (5 bases). Germline lookup yields CDR1 ENHRY and CDR2 SYGVKD. Trimming shortened V by 7 bases and J by 2 bases, and 11 bases separated the two germline ends. CDR3 length: 13 residues. The CDR3 sequence: CAITARENTEAFF. The CDR3 bases are TGTGCCATCACCGCCAGGGAAAACACTGAAGCTTTCTTT.

The rearrangement joins TRBV7-3 to TRBJ2-3; D possibly uses TRBD1 or TRBD2 (6 bases each). Germline-derived CDR1 and CDR2 are SGHTA and FQGTGA. This CDR3 contains 15 residues. Trimming stripped 1 base from V and 2 bases from J, with 10 bases between. Here the CDR3 reads CASSLMPGATDTQYF. For the CDR3, the DNA is TGTGCCAGCAGCTTAATGCCGGGGGCCACAGATACGCAGTATTTT.